This T cell receptor beta chain is drawn from a study of cytomegalovirus exposure and HLA in healthy donors. Generated by immunoSEQ multiplex PCR, the TCRdb table keeps only in-frame clones and is missing some. The table includes roughly 80,000 clones, approximately 95% detected once. With respect to this clone: Its antigen is currently unknown.

Study-wide results and caveats: With high specificity and sensitivity, the classifier reportedly diagnosed cytomegalovirus status. According to a later analysis, TCR clusters from the first cohort tended to co-occur in the 110 or so validation repertoires.

The CDR3 has 13 amino acids. Germline CDR1 is LGHNA and CDR2 is YSLEER. The V end was cut by 4 bases, the J end by 9 bases, with 13 bases between. Sequenced input: PBMCs. The TCR originated in a woman under 30 in good health and CMV-seropositive. The gene calls are TRBV4-3 and TRBJ2-1; D is perhaps TRBD1 (6 bases). CDR3 sequence reads: CASSRMGHTEQFF. In nucleotides, the CDR3 is TGCGCCAGCAGCCGTATGGGACATACTGAGCAGTTCTTC.